Shown below are 17 T cell receptor beta chains from a single sample sequenced in a study of cytomegalovirus exposure and HLA in healthy donors. Primers: 60 Vbeta forward and 13 Jbeta reverse. TCRdb's copy holds only in-frame clones and misses some; the assay was immunoSEQ multiplex PCR. Of over 150,000 clones listed, 77% are singletons. The sequenced material came from PBMCs. The receptors originated from an older woman in good health and CMV-seropositive.

This clone was found a few times. V and J are TRBV12-5 and TRBJ2-1, with D hard to call. The CDR3 covers 14 residues. Germline V CDR1 and CDR2: LGHNT, FRNRAP. With 5 bases removed from V and 6 bases from J, the gap between germline ends came to 14 bases. CDR3 nucleotide sequence: TGTGCTAGTGGTCTAAGAGAAGTCTCCAATGAGCAGTTCTTC. Translation: CASGLREVSNEQFF.

The J gene is TRBJ1-5, the V gene TRBV27; 9 nucleotides agree with TRBD1. Per germline, CDR1 MNHEY and CDR2 SMNVEV (reference sequence). The CDR3 sequence is 15 residues long. After removal of 2 bases from V and 5 bases from J, the junction contained 4 bases not matched to a gene. The CDR3 DNA reads TGTGCCAGCAGTTTAGGGGGGACAGGGTATCAGCCCCAGCATTTT. This sequence encodes CASSLGGTGYQPQHF.

CDR3 DNA: TGTGCCAGCAGCTTGCCCGGGGTGGATGCCAAAAACATTCAGTACTTC. Translating gives CASSLPGVDAKNIQYF. The chain joins TRBV5-4 to TRBJ2-4; D is perhaps TRBD2 (5 bases). CDR1 is SGHNT, CDR2 YYREEE, per germline (reference sequence). The V end was cut by 1 base, the J end by 1 base, with 12 bases between. This CDR3 has 16 amino acids.

The DNA for the CDR3 is TGTGCCTGGAGCGAGGGAAACACCATATATTTT. Translating gives CAWSEGNTIYF. The J gene is TRBJ1-3, the V gene TRBV30, with unresolved D. The germline V and J ends were trimmed by 3 bases and 4 bases, with 4 bases remaining between them. This CDR3 region has 11 residues. Per the germline V gene, CDR1 is GTSNPN and CDR2 is SVGIG (reference sequence).

As DNA, the CDR3 is TGTGCCAGCAGCTTAGCCGGTCTAGCGGGAGTTGGTGGGGAGCTGTTTTTT. This codes for CASSLAGLAGVGGELFF. The gene calls are TRBV7-2 and TRBJ2-2; the match to TRBD2 covers 10 bases. V trimming: 0 bases; J trimming: 8 bases; junction bases outside the gene matches: 9. The CDR3 extends over 17 amino acids. Germline values: CDR1 SGHTA, CDR2 FQGNSA.

This clone has just one count. The rearrangement uses TRBV19 and TRBJ1-2; D may be TRBD1 (6 bases). V was cut by 4 bases and J by 4 bases, with 19 bases left in between. This CDR3 has 16 residues. CDR1 and CDR2 (germline): LNHDA, SQIVND (reference sequence). The CDR3 reads CASSTRTGQIFYGYTF. The CDR3 nucleotides are TGTGCCAGTAGTACAAGGACGGGACAAATTTTCTATGGCTACACCTTC.

The rearrangement links TRBV10-3 to TRBJ2-4; TRBD2 aligns across 7 bases. Germline-derived CDR1 and CDR2 are ENHRY and SYGVKD. The trim removed 5 bases at V and 1 base at J, leaving 8 bases unmatched. The CDR3 has 16 residues. The CDR3 spells CAISLGGERAKNIQYF. In DNA form, the CDR3 reads TGTGCCATCAGTCTTGGGGGGGAGCGGGCCAAAAACATTCAGTACTTC.

In this sample, this clone turned up a few times. The V gene is TRBV19, the J gene TRBJ2-4; 7 bases map to TRBD2. Trimming removed 3 bases from V and 0 bases from J; junction bases left unmatched: 2. The CDR3 spans 15 residues. The germline V gene encodes CDR1 LNHDA and CDR2 SQIVND (reference sequence). CDR3 in amino acids: CASSITGGAKNIQYF. The CDR3 bases are TGTGCCAGTAGTATTACGGGAGGAGCCAAAAACATTCAGTACTTC.

The V call is TRBV29-1, the J call TRBJ2-5; 9 nucleotides align to TRBD1. The V and J ends lost 5 bases and 5 bases, in that order; junction bases with no gene match: 15. Germline lookup yields CDR1 SQVTM and CDR2 ANQGSEA. This CDR3 is built from 16 residues. The CDR3: CSVRRGLQGAGETQYF. The CDR3 nucleotides read TGCAGCGTTCGAAGGGGGCTACAGGGGGCCGGGGAGACCCAGTACTTC.

The chain employs TRBV11-3 and TRBJ2-7, with D maybe TRBD1 (6 bases). Trimming stripped 0 bases from V and 6 bases from J, with 9 bases between. Germline V gene lookup returns CDR1 SGHNT and CDR2 YENEEA. This CDR3 region has 13 residues. This chain's CDR3 is CASSLDRGGEQYF. The DNA for the CDR3 is TGTGCCAGCAGCTTAGATCGAGGGGGCGAGCAGTACTTC.

The gene calls are TRBV11-3 and TRBJ2-7; D perhaps matches TRBD1 (5 bases). The ends were cut back, 5 bases at V and 4 bases at J, with 15 bases in the middle. This CDR3 has 14 residues. CDR1 SGHNT and CDR2 YENEEA come from the germline V gene. The CDR3 is CASSPRGDSYEQYF. In nucleotides, the CDR3 is TGTGCCAGCAGCCCCCGAGGTGACAGTTACGAGCAGTACTTC.

The chain is built from TRBV6-1 and TRBJ2-7, with TRBD2 matching over 16 bases. Per germline, CDR1 MNHNS and CDR2 SASEGT. The J segment lost 2 bases and the V segment lost 7 bases, leaving 2 bases of the junction unmatched. The CDR3 totals 15 residues. The CDR3 loop reads CASKGTSGRAYEQYF. The CDR3 DNA sequence: TGTGCCAGCAAGGGGACTAGCGGGAGGGCCTACGAGCAGTACTTC.

The chain carries TRBV7-9 and TRBJ1-6, with TRBD1 identical over 7 bases. Germline CDR1 is SEHNR and CDR2 is FQNEAQ (reference sequence). V lost 3 bases and J lost 7; bases outside the gene matches: 6. CDR3 length: 15 amino acids. The CDR3 is CASSLGDRENSPLHF. The DNA of the CDR3 is TGTGCCAGCAGCTTGGGGGACAGAGAAAATTCACCCCTCCACTTT.

The table lists this clone with a count of one. V is TRBV19 and J is TRBJ1-4; 7 bases fit TRBD1. CDR1 is LNHDA, CDR2 SQIVND, per germline (reference sequence). CDR3 length: 13 amino acids. Losses at the gene ends were 6 bases for V and 7 bases for J; bases not matched to a gene: 5. CDR3: CASRNRGAEKLFF. In DNA form, the CDR3 reads TGTGCCAGTAGGAACAGGGGCGCTGAAAAACTGTTTTTT.

The V and J genes are TRBV29-1 and TRBJ2-2; D is undetermined. Trimming removed 4 bases from V and 0 bases from J, with 6 bases in between. CDR1 SQVTM and CDR2 ANQGSEA come from the germline V gene. The CDR3 extends over 13 amino acids. The CDR3 DNA reads as TGCAGCGTTGGTCTAGCGAACACCGGGGAGCTGTTTTTT. Its protein product is CSVGLANTGELFF.

J is TRBJ2-3 and V is TRBV7-9; 9 bases are shared with TRBD2. The CDR3 totals 16 residues. After removal of 3 bases from V and 2 bases from J, the junction contained 6 bases not matched to a gene. Germline assignment: CDR1 SEHNR and CDR2 FQNEAQ (reference sequence). The CDR3 sequence is CASSFTIAGVTDTQYF. The CDR3 DNA is TGTGCCAGCAGCTTCACAATAGCGGGAGTCACAGATACGCAGTATTTT.

This sequence joins TRBV7-2 and TRBJ2-1, with TRBD2 matching over 11 bases. Germline CDR1 and CDR2: SGHTA and FQGNSA. V lost 5 bases, J lost 2 bases, and 5 bases stayed unmatched. There are 16 residues in the CDR3. This CDR3 reads CASSPTSGTAYNEQFF. The CDR3 nucleotides are TGTGCCAGCAGCCCGACTAGCGGGACGGCCTACAATGAGCAGTTCTTC.